This TCR beta chain came from a study of T cell responses to AZD1222 COVID-19 vaccine. Measured with immunoSEQ multiplex PCR; TCRdb has only the in-frame clones, and not every one. This table has about 100,000 clones, about 90% appearing once. Germline loops: CDR1 WSHSY, CDR2 SAAADI. With 6 bases removed from V and 11 bases from J, the gap between germline ends came to 11 bases. There are 11 residues in the CDR3. Findings and caveats of the study: Repertoires were obtained only post-peak T cell response.

This clone was counted a single time. What it binds is unknown. V and J are TRBV10-2 and TRBJ2-1; D gene uncertain. This sample comprised peripheral blood, obtained on day 0 of AZD1222 vaccination. This receptor was obtained from an adult in good health. The CDR3 loop reads CASRRTTQQFF. DNA of the CDR3: TGCGCCAGCAGAAGAACGACACAGCAGTTCTTC.